This note documents a single T cell receptor beta chain sequence. The sample is drawn from a study of blood T cell repertoires in COVID-19. V lost 1 base and J lost 2, with 15 bases in between. Germline V gene lookup returns CDR1 LNHDA and CDR2 SQIVND (reference sequence). The CDR3 sequence is 16 residues long. Some clones are missing from TCRdb's copy, which holds only in-frame ones; the method was immunoSEQ multiplex PCR. Here the sample spans fewer than 250,000 clones, approximately 81% being singletons. The chain uses TRBV19 and TRBJ2-7, with a possible D match to TRBD2 (6 bases). Sequencing was carried out using peripheral blood. The TCR sequence derives from a man aged 35 to 55 with acute or convalescent COVID-19. The CDR3 here is CASSIALSGTTYEQYF. In DNA, the CDR3 is TGTGCCAGTAGTATAGCCCTTAGCGGAACCACCTACGAGCAGTACTTC. Complete variable domain (other parts from reference TRBV19 and TRBJ2-7): DGGITQSPKYLFRKEGQNVTLSCEQNLNHDAMYWYRQDPGQGLRLIYYSQIVNDFQKGDIAEGYSVSREKKESFPLTVTSAQKNPTAFYLCASSIALSGTTYEQYFGPGTRLTVT.